These 10 T cell receptor beta chains share one sample of origin, sequenced in a study of T cells after posttransplantation cyclophosphamide. Clones were read by immunoSEQ multiplex PCR, and TCRdb kept only the in-frame ones, dropping some. The table shows approximately 600 clones, with approximately 81% occurring only once. Sequenced material: memory CD8+ T cells sorted from blood. The receptors were sampled from a man aged 35 to 55 in good health, CMV-negative, and a related stem cell transplant donor.

The chain couples TRBV4-2 to TRBJ2-1, with D perhaps matching TRBD2 (5 bases). Trimming removed 4 bases at V and 4 bases at J, with 17 bases between. In germline, CDR1 is LGHNA, CDR2 YNFKEQ. This CDR3 is 16 amino acids long. CDR3 in amino acids: CASSRISDGGYNEQFF. The DNA for the CDR3 is TGTGCCAGCAGCCGAATTAGTGATGGAGGATACAATGAGCAGTTCTTC.

This clone has a single count. This rearrangement joins TRBV6-4 to TRBJ2-1; perhaps TRBD2 as D (6 bases). CDR3 length: 15 amino acids. Germline V gives CDR1 MRHNA, CDR2 SNTAGT. The germline V and J ends were trimmed by 0 bases and 0 bases, with 6 bases remaining between them. CDR3 sequence (DNA): TGTGCCAGCAGTGACTCTAGCGGCTCCTACAATGAGCAGTTCTTC. It codes for CASSDSSGSYNEQFF.

This clone showed up just a few times. This chain joins TRBV7-3 and TRBJ1-2, with 11 bases matching TRBD1. The CDR3 is made up of 14 amino acids. Per the germline V gene, CDR1 is SGHTA and CDR2 is FQGTGA. V lost 5 bases, J lost 6 bases, and 5 bases stayed unmatched. The CDR3 spells CASSGRTGGNGYTF. CDR3 nucleotides: TGTGCCAGCAGCGGCCGGACAGGGGGCAATGGCTACACCTTC.

The chain employs TRBV19 and TRBJ2-1; the match to TRBD2 covers 8 bases. Per the germline V gene, CDR1 is LNHDA and CDR2 is SQIVND (reference sequence). This CDR3 is built from 15 residues. V lost 3 bases, J lost 3 bases, and 4 bases stayed unmatched. The CDR3 here is CASSITAGGYNEQFF. The CDR3 nucleotides are TGTGCCAGTAGTATTACGGCGGGAGGCTACAATGAGCAGTTCTTC.

As concerns this clone: This same CDR3 is encoded by further DNA sequences in the sample. The chain employs TRBV5-4 and TRBJ2-7, with TRBD1 matching over 9 bases. V was pared by 4 bases and J by 1 base, with 3 bases of the junction left unmatched. The CDR3 sequence is 14 residues long. Germline loops: CDR1 SGHNT, CDR2 YYREEE (reference sequence). CDR3 in DNA: TGTGCCAGCAGCAGAGGGACAGGGTCCTACGAGCAGTACTTC. It is translated as CASSRGTGSYEQYF.

The chain combines TRBV25-1 with TRBJ1-1; no definite D call. V gave up 2 bases and J gave up 4 bases, with 14 bases separating them. The length of the CDR3 is 15 residues. Germline V lookup: CDR1 MGHDK, CDR2 SYGVNS. CDR3 amino acids: CASSESKGSGTEAFF. Written as DNA, the CDR3 is TGTGCCAGCAGTGAAAGTAAAGGCTCGGGCACTGAAGCTTTCTTT.

The genes are TRBV4-3 and TRBJ1-2; TRBD1 matches 10 bases. J lost 5 bases, V lost 3 bases, and 9 bases had no gene match. This CDR3 comprises 16 residues. Germline V gene sequence: CDR1 LGHNA, CDR2 YSLEER. CDR3 nucleotide sequence: TGCGCCAGCAGCCATTCGGGGACAGGGGAGGCTTATGGCTACACCTTC. This translates into CASSHSGTGEAYGYTF.

The chain links TRBV19 to TRBJ2-1; D possibly corresponds to TRBD2 (5 bases). This CDR3 is built from 16 residues. The germline V gene encodes CDR1 LNHDA and CDR2 SQIVND (reference sequence). V lost 6 bases to trimming and J lost 0 bases, with 15 bases between them. The DNA for the CDR3 is TGTGCCAGTAGCGCACATGCGGGCGGCTCCTACAATGAGCAGTTCTTC. Translated, it gives CASSAHAGGSYNEQFF.

V is TRBV27 and J is TRBJ1-2, with TRBD1 identical over 10 bases. The junction had 8 bases not matched to a gene; V was cut back by 9 bases and J by 7 bases. The CDR3 is made up of 13 amino acids. Germline-derived CDR1 and CDR2 are MNHEY and SMNVEV (reference sequence). This chain's CDR3 is CARFPGQGLGYTF. The DNA for the CDR3 is TGTGCCAGGTTTCCGGGACAGGGGCTTGGCTACACCTTC.

The V gene is TRBV15, the J gene TRBJ1-4; 7 bases agree with TRBD1. Trimming removed 4 bases from V and 6 bases from J; junction bases left unmatched: 5. The CDR3 covers 14 residues. CDR1 and CDR2 from the germline V gene are LNHNV and YYDKDF (reference sequence). The CDR3 DNA follows: TGTGCCACCAGCAAGGGACAGTGGGATGAAAAACTGTTTTTT. Its protein product is CATSKGQWDEKLFF.